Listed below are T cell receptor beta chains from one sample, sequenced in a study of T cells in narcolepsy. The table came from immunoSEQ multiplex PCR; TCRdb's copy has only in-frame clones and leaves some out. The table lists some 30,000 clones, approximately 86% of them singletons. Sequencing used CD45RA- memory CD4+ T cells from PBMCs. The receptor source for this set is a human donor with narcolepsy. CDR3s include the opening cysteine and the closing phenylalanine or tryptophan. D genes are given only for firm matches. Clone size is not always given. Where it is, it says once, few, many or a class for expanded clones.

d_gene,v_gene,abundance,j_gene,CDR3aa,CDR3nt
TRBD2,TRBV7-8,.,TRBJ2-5,CASSSLRLAGSQETQYF,TGTGCCAGCAGCTCACTCCGACTAGCGGGGTCGCAAGAGACCCAGTACTTC
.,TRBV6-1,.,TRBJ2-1,CASSDPGLPTYNEQFF,TGTGCCAGCAGTGACCCAGGGCTCCCCACCTACAATGAGCAGTTCTTC
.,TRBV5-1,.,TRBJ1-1,CASSSTAGNTEAFF,TGCGCCAGCAGCTCGACAGCCGGGAACACTGAAGCTTTCTTT
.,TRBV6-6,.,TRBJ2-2,CASSYQGVNTGELFF,TGTGCCAGCAGTTACCAGGGCGTCAACACCGGGGAGCTGTTTTTT
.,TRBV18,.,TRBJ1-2,CASSPTTGTTYGYTF,TGTGCCAGCTCACCTACCACCGGGACAACCTATGGCTACACCTTC
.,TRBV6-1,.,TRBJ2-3,CASSATGDTQYF,TGTGCCAGCAGTGCGACTGGAGATACGCAGTATTTT
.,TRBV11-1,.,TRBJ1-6,CASSLYSNSPLHF,TGTGCCAGCAGCCTCTACTCTAATTCACCCCTCCACTTT
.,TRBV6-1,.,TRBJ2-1,CASSESGTPRFF,TGTGCCAGCAGTGAATCTGGGACCCCGAGGTTCTTC
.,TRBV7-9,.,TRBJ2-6,CASSPLTAFYSGANVLTF,TGTGCCAGCAGTCCTCTGACAGCTTTTTACTCTGGGGCCAACGTCCTGACTTTC
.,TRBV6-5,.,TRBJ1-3,CASSYSYGVGGNTIYF,TGTGCCAGCAGTTACTCGTATGGTGTGGGGGGAAACACCATATATTTT
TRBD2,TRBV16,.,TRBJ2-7,CASARRGGSWEQYF,TGTGCCAGCGCCAGGCGGGGGGGATCGTGGGAGCAGTACTTC
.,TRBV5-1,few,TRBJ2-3,CASSPEGQYTDTQYF,TGCGCCAGCAGCCCGGAGGGACAGTACACAGATACGCAGTATTTT
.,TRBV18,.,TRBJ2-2,CASSPQGAGELFF,TGTGCCAGCTCGCCACAGGGAGCCGGGGAGCTGTTTTTT
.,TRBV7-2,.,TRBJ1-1,CASSSDRYTEAFF,TGTGCCAGCAGCTCGGACCGTTACACTGAAGCTTTCTTT
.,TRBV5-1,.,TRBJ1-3,CASSDLRDAGNTIYF,TGCGCCAGCAGCGACCTTAGGGACGCAGGGAACACCATATATTTT
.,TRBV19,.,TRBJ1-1,CASSIVAGQTEAFF,TGTGCCAGTAGTATAGTCGCAGGGCAGACTGAAGCTTTCTTT
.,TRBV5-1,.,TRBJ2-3,CASSLEAGGSTDTQYF,TGCGCCAGCAGCTTGGAGGCGGGCGGGAGCACAGATACGCAGTATTTT
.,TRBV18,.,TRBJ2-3,CASSGPGDTQYF,TGTGCCAGCTCCGGGCCGGGCGATACGCAGTATTTT
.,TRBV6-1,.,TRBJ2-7,CASSGGAGTYEQYF,TGTGCCAGCAGTGGTGGGGCAGGGACCTACGAGCAGTACTTC
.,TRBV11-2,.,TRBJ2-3,CASSLGVWAGMSTDTQYF,TGTGCCAGCAGCTTAGGGGTTTGGGCAGGGATGAGCACAGATACGCAGTATTTT
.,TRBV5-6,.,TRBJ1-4,CASSLGQIEEKLFF,TGTGCCAGCAGCTTGGGGCAGATAGAGGAAAAACTGTTTTTT
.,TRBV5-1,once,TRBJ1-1,CASSLEGGSGAFF,TGCGCCAGCAGCTTGGAGGGGGGGTCTGGAGCTTTCTTT
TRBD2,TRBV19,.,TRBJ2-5,CASSIEGGLGLASRETQYF,TGTGCCAGTAGTATAGAGGGGGGGCTGGGACTAGCGTCGCGGGAGACCCAGTACTTC
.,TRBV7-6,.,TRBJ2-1,CASSSNSRSPLVEQFF,TGTGCCAGCAGCTCGAATTCACGTTCCCCGCTTGTTGAGCAGTTCTTC
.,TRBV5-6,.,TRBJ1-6,CASSLNQGVSPLHF,TGTGCCAGCAGCTTGAACCAGGGAGTTTCACCCCTCCACTTT
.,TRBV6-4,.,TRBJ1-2,CASSDSTGGPYGYTF,TGTGCCAGCAGTGACTCGACGGGGGGACCCTATGGCTACACCTTC
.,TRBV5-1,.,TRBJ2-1,CASSLGWYNEQFF,TGCGCCAGCAGCTTGGGTTGGTACAATGAGCAGTTCTTC
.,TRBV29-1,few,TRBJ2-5,CSVGAGPKETQYF,TGCAGCGTTGGGGCCGGGCCGAAAGAGACCCAGTACTTC
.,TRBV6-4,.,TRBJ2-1,CASSDSVGNEQFF,TGTGCCAGCAGTGACTCCGTGGGCAATGAGCAGTTCTTC
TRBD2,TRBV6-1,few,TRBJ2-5,CASSAVIAGGVQETQYF,TGTGCCAGCAGTGCGGTAATAGCGGGGGGAGTCCAAGAGACCCAGTACTTC
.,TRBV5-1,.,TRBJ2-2,CASTRDFMGTGELFF,TGCGCCAGCACCCGGGACTTCATGGGCACCGGGGAGCTGTTTTTT
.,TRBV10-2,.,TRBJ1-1,CASTWNTEAFF,TGCGCCAGCACCTGGAACACTGAAGCTTTCTTT
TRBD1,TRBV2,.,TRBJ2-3,CASKRTGSADTQYF,TGTGCCAGCAAACGGACAGGGTCGGCAGATACGCAGTATTTT
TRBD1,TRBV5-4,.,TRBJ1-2,CASSVNRGDYGYTF,TGTGCCAGCAGCGTGAACAGGGGCGACTATGGCTACACCTTC
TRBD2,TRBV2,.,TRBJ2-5,CASNEGWGLVSEGETQYF,TGTGCCAGCAACGAAGGATGGGGACTAGTTTCGGAAGGAGAGACCCAGTACTTC
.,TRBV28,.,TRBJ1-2,CASSLLTAYGYTF,TGTGCCAGCAGTTTATTGACGGCCTATGGCTACACCTTC
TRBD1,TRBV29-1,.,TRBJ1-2,CSVTGVSNYGYTF,TGCAGCGTGACAGGGGTATCTAACTATGGCTACACCTTC
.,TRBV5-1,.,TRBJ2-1,CASSLASPSNEQFF,TGCGCCAGCAGCTTGGCTAGTCCATCCAATGAGCAGTTCTTC
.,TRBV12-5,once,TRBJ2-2,CASGLVVGPDTGELFF,TGTGCTAGTGGTTTGGTCGTGGGGCCGGACACCGGGGAGCTGTTTTTT
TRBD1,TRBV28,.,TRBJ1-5,CASSPEGQVLFNQPQHF,TGTGCCAGCAGTCCCGAGGGACAGGTCCTATTTAATCAGCCCCAGCATTTT
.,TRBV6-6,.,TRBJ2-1,CASSLAVGSYNEQFF,TGTGCCAGCAGTTTGGCAGTAGGATCTTACAATGAGCAGTTCTTC
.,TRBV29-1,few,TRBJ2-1,CSVVRGPNEQFF,TGCAGCGTTGTAAGGGGTCCAAATGAGCAGTTCTTC
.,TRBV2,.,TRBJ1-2,CASSEFQLSGYTF,TGTGCCAGCAGTGAATTTCAACTAAGTGGCTACACCTTC
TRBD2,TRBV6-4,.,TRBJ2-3,CASRSGGAADTQYF,TGTGCCAGCAGGAGCGGGGGGGCCGCAGATACGCAGTATTTT
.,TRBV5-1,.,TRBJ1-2,CASSPDPGDYGYTF,TGCGCCAGCAGCCCGGACCCGGGGGACTATGGCTACACCTTC
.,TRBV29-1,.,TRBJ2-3,CSVEGGAQFTDTQYF,TGCAGCGTTGAAGGGGGGGCCCAATTCACAGATACGCAGTATTTT
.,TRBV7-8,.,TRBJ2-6,CASSRARPGANVLTF,TGTGCCAGCAGCCGGGCGAGGCCTGGGGCCAACGTCCTGACTTTC
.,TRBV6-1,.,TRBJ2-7,CASSFARGSEQYF,TGTGCCAGCAGTTTCGCAAGGGGGTCCGAGCAGTACTTC
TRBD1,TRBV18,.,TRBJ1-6,CASSGDRDSPLHF,TGTGCCAGCTCCGGGGACAGGGATTCACCCCTCCACTTT
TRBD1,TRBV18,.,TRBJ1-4,CASSPGGQGGLFF,TGTGCCAGCTCACCCGGGGGACAGGGCGGACTGTTTTTT
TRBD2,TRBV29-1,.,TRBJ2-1,CSVEDPWRGGFEQFF,TGCAGCGTTGAAGACCCTTGGCGGGGGGGCTTTGAGCAGTTCTTC
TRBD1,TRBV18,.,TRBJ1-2,CASSPPRAGTVNYGYTF,TGTGCCAGCTCACCACCACGCGCTGGGACAGTTAACTATGGCTACACCTTC
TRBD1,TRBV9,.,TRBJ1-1,CASSPGTGGAFF,TGTGCCAGCAGCCCGGGGACAGGCGGCGCTTTCTTT
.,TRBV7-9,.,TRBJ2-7,CASSEMGSTAYEQYF,TGTGCCAGCAGCGAGATGGGTAGCACGGCCTACGAGCAGTACTTC
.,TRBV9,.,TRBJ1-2,CASSARDYIYGYTF,TGTGCCAGCAGCGCCCGTGACTACATCTATGGCTACACCTTC
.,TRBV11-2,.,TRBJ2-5,CASSLVLGGQQETQYF,TGTGCCAGCAGCTTAGTCCTGGGGGGCCAACAAGAGACCCAGTACTTC
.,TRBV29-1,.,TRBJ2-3,CSASGAPTDTQYF,TGCAGCGCCTCGGGAGCCCCCACAGATACGCAGTATTTT
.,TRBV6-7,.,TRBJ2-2,CASSYSNSGAGELFF,TGTGCCAGCAGTTACTCGAACAGTGGCGCAGGGGAGCTGTTTTTT
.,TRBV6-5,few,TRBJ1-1,CASSYSGVGNTEAFF,TGTGCCAGCAGTTACTCGGGGGTCGGGAACACTGAAGCTTTCTTT
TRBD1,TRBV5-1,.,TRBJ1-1,CASRPGTGDNTEAFF,TGCGCCAGCCGTCCCGGGACAGGGGACAACACTGAAGCTTTCTTT